This TCR beta chain was observed in a study of blood T cell repertoires in COVID-19. The overall study: T cells, B-cell-depleted T cells, or PBMCs provided the cDNA or gDNA that served as material.

Per germline, CDR1 SGHTS and CDR2 YDEGEE. The junction had 8 bases not matched to a gene; V was cut back by 4 bases and J by 7 bases. This CDR3 region has 15 residues. Methods used by the authors: Nucleated cell number was recorded as an estimate derived from reference gene primer amplification. Some clones are missing from TCRdb's copy, which holds only in-frame ones; the method was immunoSEQ multiplex PCR. Clonal size and the V and J genes are those of that table, whereas D and trimming came from the DNA. This table has some 97,000 clones, 90% appearing once. Sequencing used peripheral blood. The chain joins TRBV5-8 to TRBJ1-6; 7 bases agree with TRBD1. This clonotype originated in a man aged 45-65 years with acute or convalescent COVID-19. For the CDR3, the DNA is TGTGCCAGCAGCCGCGGACAGGTTATAAATTCACCCCTCCACTTT. Translated, it gives CASSRGQVINSPLHF. Based on the CDR3 plus reference TRBV5-8 and TRBJ1-6, the full variable domain is EAGVTQSPTHLIKTRGQQATLRCSPISGHTSVYWYQQALGLGLQFLLWYDEGEERNRGNFPPRFSGRQFPNYSSELNVNALELEDSALYLCASSRGQVINSPLHFGNGTRLTVT.